Following are 27 T cell receptor beta chains from one sample sequenced in a study of spatial heterogeneity in lung cancer (dated by TCRdb to between 2017 and 2020). Library construction relied on 5' RACE. Sequenced on a NextSeq 500. Clones were called with MiXCR by TCRdb after fastp trimmed the public reads at Q25, and only in-frame beta chains were retained. CDR3 protein duplicates are merged, each entry listing the most common genes and DNA. Here the sample has tens of thousands of distinct CDR3 sequences; around 5.2% occur a single time. Together, the top ten hold about 25% of the sample. The time point label, read with the paper, signifies: sample taken at primary tumor resection. Sample: PBMCs, taken at surgery. All receptors come from a female donor with early-stage non-small cell lung cancer.

This clonotype was picked up many times. This chain uses TRBV5-5 with TRBJ2-1; D is unclear. The germline V and J ends were trimmed by 2 bases and 10 bases, with 10 bases remaining between them. CDR3 length: 12 amino acids. Germline values: CDR1 SGHKS, CDR2 YYEKEE (reference sequence). CDR3 bases: TGTGCCAGCAGCTTTTTCTCCCGGGAGCAGTTCTTC. This sequence encodes CASSFFSREQFF.

This clonotype occurred many times. This chain's CDR3 is CSALGLAGGTEQYF. The CDR3 nucleotides are TGCAGTGCTCTGGGACTAGCGGGGGGGACCGAGCAGTACTTC. This chain links TRBV20-1 with TRBJ2-7; 16 positions agree with TRBD2. The CDR3 has 14 residues. Trimming at V came to 5 bases and at J to 6 bases, leaving 4 bases not matched to a gene. Germline CDR1 reads DFQATT; CDR2 reads SNEGSKA (reference sequence).

This clonotype was counted ten times or more. The chain combines TRBV4-1 with TRBJ1-1; 9 nucleotides match TRBD1. V gave up 0 bases and J gave up 3 bases; unmatched junction bases: 8. CDR1 and CDR2 (germline): MGHRA, YSYEKL. The CDR3 is 17 residues long. The DNA for the CDR3 is TGCGCCAGCAGCCAAGATCGCGGGACAGGGTACTACACTGAAGCTTTCTTT. It codes for CASSQDRGTGYYTEAFF.

This clonotype has ten or more counts. The chain links TRBV24-1 to TRBJ2-2, with D unclear. Germline values: CDR1 KGHDR, CDR2 SFDVKD. V lost 1 base to trimming and J lost 7 bases, with 12 bases between them. The CDR3 extends over 15 amino acids. CDR3 DNA: TGTGCCACCAGTGATTTCCGGGCAGGCAACGGGGAGCTGTTTTTT. Protein product: CATSDFRAGNGELFF.

This clonotype was seen ten or more times. The chain uses TRBV2 and TRBJ1-6; D is possibly TRBD1 (5 bases). Germline CDR1 reads SNHLY; CDR2 reads FYNNEI. V shed 1 base and J shed 4 bases, with 8 bases lying between them. This CDR3 is built from 15 residues. Here the CDR3 reads CASSEGQHYNSPLHF. The CDR3 DNA reads as TGTGCCAGCAGTGAAGGACAGCATTATAATTCACCCCTCCACTTT.

This clonotype was seen ten or more times. This chain joins TRBV11-3 and TRBJ2-1; 10 bases fit TRBD1. The J segment lost 10 bases and the V segment lost 5 bases, leaving 11 bases of the junction unmatched. This CDR3 contains 15 residues. CDR1 is SGHNT, CDR2 YENEEA, per germline. The CDR3 loop reads CASSPLPGQGNEQFF. DNA for the CDR3: TGTGCCAGCAGCCCGCTGCCGGGACAGGGGAACGAGCAGTTCTTC.

This clonotype was observed at least ten times. The rearrangement links TRBV20-1 to TRBJ1-1; a weak D match, TRBD1 (5 bases). The germline V and J ends were trimmed by 1 base and 1 base, with 13 bases remaining between them. The CDR3 extends over 15 amino acids. CDR1 and CDR2 from the germline V gene are DFQATT and SNEGSKA (reference sequence). The CDR3 DNA reads as TGCAGTGCTAGAGTAAATCCAGGGAGGAACACTGAAGCTTTCTTT. It is translated as CSARVNPGRNTEAFF.

V usage is TRBV5-6 and J usage is TRBJ2-5; D perhaps matches TRBD2 (7 bases). The CDR3 has 17 amino acids. Per the germline V gene, CDR1 is SGHDT and CDR2 is YYEEEE. The V and J ends lost 0 bases and 2 bases respectively, with 17 bases between them. The CDR3 nucleotides are TGTGCCAGCAGCTTGGCCCGGCGGGGGCCCCAGCAAGAGACCCAGTACTTC. This encodes CASSLARRGPQQETQYF.

In its sample, this clonotype was seen many times. V and J are TRBV12-3 or TRBV12-4 and TRBJ2-2; 7 nucleotides agree with TRBD1. CDR3 size: 16 residues. J was trimmed by 0 bases and V by 6 bases; bases with no gene match: 7. The CDR3 DNA sequence: TGTGCCAGCAGCCGACCGGGACAGTCGAACACCGGGGAGCTGTTTTTT. Protein sequence: CASSRPGQSNTGELFF.

In its sample, this clonotype was seen many times. V gene TRBV27 combines with J gene TRBJ2-6, with D possibly called TRBD1 or TRBD2 (5 bases each). Germline values: CDR1 MNHEY, CDR2 SMNVEV (reference sequence). The CDR3 has 16 residues. V was clipped by 3 bases and J by 0 bases, with 9 bases between them. This CDR3 is CASSFGDLSGANVLTF. The CDR3, as DNA: TGTGCCAGCAGTTTCGGGGACCTCTCTGGGGCCAACGTCCTGACTTTC.

This clonotype was seen ten or more times. The genes are TRBV7-8 and TRBJ1-2; D possibly corresponds to TRBD1 (5 bases). Germline CDR1 and CDR2: SGHVS and FQNEAQ. Trimming took 5 bases from V and 8 from J, leaving 18 bases between them. The CDR3 length is 14 residues. CDR3 region: CASSLGTGLGGYTF. As DNA, the CDR3 is TGTGCCAGCAGCCTGGGGACCGGGTTGGGCGGCTACACCTTC.

This clonotype came up many times. The J gene is TRBJ1-1, the V gene TRBV20-1; D remains ambiguous. Per germline, CDR1 DFQATT and CDR2 SNEGSKA (reference sequence). V dropped 6 bases and J dropped 0 bases, with 8 bases sitting between them. This CDR3 spans 12 amino acids. The CDR3 DNA sequence: TGCAGTGCCTCAGGAATGAACACTGAAGCTTTCTTT. Its translation is CSASGMNTEAFF.

This clonotype occurred many times. The chain uses TRBV29-1 and TRBJ1-1; the D gene is possibly TRBD1 (5 bases). Germline V gene data show CDR1 as SQVTM and CDR2 as ANQGSEA. There are 12 residues in the CDR3. V lost 4 bases, J lost 1 base, and 7 bases lay in between. This CDR3 is CSVGQWNTEAFF. The CDR3 coding sequence is TGCAGCGTTGGACAGTGGAACACTGAAGCTTTCTTT.

This clonotype was picked up a small number of times. This chain uses TRBV11-2 with TRBJ2-1; TRBD1 matches 7 bases. In germline, CDR1 is SGHAT, CDR2 FQNNGV. Losses at the gene ends were 4 bases for V and 5 bases for J; bases not matched to a gene: 11. This CDR3 has 16 residues. The CDR3 is CASSSQPGQTNNEQFF. The CDR3 nucleotides are TGTGCCAGCAGCTCCCAACCGGGACAGACTAACAATGAGCAGTTCTTC.

This clonotype was seen more than once but under ten times. This rearrangement joins TRBV2 to TRBJ1-5; 7 bases align to TRBD1. V lost 5 bases and J lost 7; bases outside the gene matches: 11. The CDR3 is made up of 15 amino acids. CDR1 is SNHLY and CDR2 is FYNNEI in the germline V gene. CDR3 DNA sequence: TGTGCCAGCAGTCCCCAGACAGGGCGTGGGCAGCCCCAGCATTTT. Translating it yields CASSPQTGRGQPQHF.

Many counts were recorded for this clonotype. The V call is TRBV29-1, the J call TRBJ1-1; D not certain. Trimming stripped 7 bases from V and 0 bases from J, with 12 bases between. Germline V gene lookup returns CDR1 SQVTM and CDR2 ANQGSEA. The CDR3 sequence is 13 residues long. The CDR3 loop is CSAYYPMNTEAFF. The CDR3 DNA sequence: TGCAGCGCCTACTACCCTATGAACACTGAAGCTTTCTTT.

The gene calls are TRBV10-3 and TRBJ2-3; 10 positions agree with TRBD2. The CDR3 covers 18 residues. The germline V gene encodes CDR1 ENHRY and CDR2 SYGVKD. Trimming cost V 6 bases and J 5 bases; bases outside gene matches: 17. The CDR3, as DNA: TGTGCCATCAGCCCCGGATCTAGCGGGGGAAATCGGGGAGATACGCAGTATTTT. Amino acids: CAISPGSSGGNRGDTQYF.

This clonotype was picked up a small number of times. The chain couples TRBV3-1 to TRBJ1-2; TRBD1 might be the D (6 bases). V was pared by 4 bases and J by 6 bases, with 24 bases between. There are 17 residues in the CDR3. CDR1 LGHDT and CDR2 YNNKEL come from the germline V gene (reference sequence). The CDR3 DNA reads as TGTGCCAGCAGCCTCTCCTTACAGGGAGGAATAGAAGATGGCTACACCTTC. Translated, it gives CASSLSLQGGIEDGYTF.

The CDR3 DNA reads TGCGCCAGCAGCACGGGACAGGTTGGGGACACGCAGTATTTT. Translated: CASSTGQVGDTQYF. The chain uses TRBV5-1 and TRBJ2-3, with TRBD1 matching 8 bases. Germline CDR1 and CDR2: SGHRS and YFSETQ. V lost 4 bases, J lost 9 bases, and 10 bases stayed unmatched. The CDR3 covers 14 residues.

This clonotype appeared many times. The chain joins TRBV28 to TRBJ2-6; tentative D call: TRBD2 (5 bases). The CDR3 loop spans 16 amino acids. Germline CDR1 and CDR2: MDHEN and SYDVKM. The V and J ends lost 2 bases and 0 bases respectively, with 8 bases between them. This CDR3 is CASSLRTSSGANVLTF. CDR3 in DNA: TGTGCCAGCAGTTTAAGAACTAGCTCTGGGGCCAACGTCCTGACTTTC.

This clonotype was detected ten times or more. This chain links TRBV11-2 with TRBJ2-2; no clear D. CDR3 size: 13 residues. The V gene's germline CDR1 is SGHAT and CDR2 FQNNGV. V was cut by 1 base and J by 4 bases, with 4 bases left in between. The CDR3 loop is CASSLAGTGELFF. For the CDR3, the DNA is TGTGCCAGCAGCTTAGCGGGCACCGGGGAGCTGTTTTTT. The full variable domain, completed using reference TRBV11-2 and TRBJ2-2, is EAGVAQSPRYKIIEKRQSVAFWCNPISGHATLYWYQQILGQGPKLLIQFQNNGVVDDSQLPKDRFSAERLKGVDSTLKIQPAKLEDSAVYLCASSLAGTGELFFGEGSRLTVL.

This clonotype was seen ten or more times. V and J are TRBV9 and TRBJ1-6, with D possibly being TRBD1 (5 bases). Germline V gives CDR1 SGDLS, CDR2 YYNGEE. There are 13 residues in the CDR3. V was cut by 4 bases and J by 10 bases, with 12 bases left in between. This chain's CDR3 is CASSIRVASPLHF. DNA for the CDR3: TGTGCCAGCAGCATCAGGGTTGCGTCACCCCTCCACTTT.

Many counts were recorded for this clonotype. The chain carries TRBV27 and TRBJ1-2; D is ambiguous. CDR3 length: 16 amino acids. Trimming removed 7 bases from V and 8 bases from J, with 26 bases in between. Germline-derived CDR1 and CDR2 are MNHEY and SMNVEV (reference sequence). Here the CDR3 DNA reads TGTGCCAGCATACCCTCAGCGGGAAACGGCCGAGGCGGCTACACCTTC. Translation gives CASIPSAGNGRGGYTF.

J is TRBJ2-1 and V is TRBV27, with 8 bases matching TRBD2. The germline gives CDR1 MNHEY, CDR2 SMNVEV (reference sequence). The length of the CDR3 is 15 residues. Trimming took 8 bases from V and 9 from J; bases not matched to a gene: 15. CDR3 protein: CASRLTRGAGGEQFF. The CDR3 DNA is TGTGCCAGCCGCCTTACGCGGGGGGCAGGCGGTGAGCAGTTCTTC.

This rearrangement joins TRBV7-9 to TRBJ2-1; TRBD2 aligns across 11 bases. Germline lookup yields CDR1 SEHNR and CDR2 FQNEAQ (reference sequence). CDR3 length: 15 residues. The trim removed 0 bases at V and 6 bases at J, leaving 1 base unmatched. This CDR3 reads CASSLATSGVNEQFF. CDR3 nucleotide sequence: TGTGCCAGCAGCTTAGCGACTAGCGGGGTCAATGAGCAGTTCTTC.

This clonotype was found many times. This rearrangement joins TRBV20-1 to TRBJ1-3; TRBD1 is a possible D gene (5 bases). This CDR3 is 13 amino acids long. V was shortened by 1 base and J by 2 bases, with 6 bases between the two germline ends. CDR1 is DFQATT and CDR2 is SNEGSKA in the germline V gene (reference sequence). In nucleotides, the CDR3 is TGCAGTGCTAGAGCGACAGCTGGAAACACCATATATTTT. This encodes CSARATAGNTIYF.

Many counts were recorded for this clonotype. A junction boundary mismatches the germline segment, possibly from a read error. The chain couples TRBV28 to TRBJ2-7; TRBD1 matches 11 bases. The CDR3 has 13 residues. The germline V gene has CDR1 MDHEN and CDR2 SYDVKM. CDR3: CASSFSGQGASLF. CDR3 in DNA: TGTGCCAGCAGTTTCTCCGGACAGGGGGCTTCACTCTTC. Full variable domain (remainder filled in from reference TRBV28 and TRBJ2-7): DVKVTQSSRYLVKRTGEKVFLECVQDMDHENMFWYRQDPGLGLRLIYFSYDVKMKEKGDIPEGYSVSREKKERFSLILESASTNQTSMYLCASSFSGQGASLFGPGTRLTVT.